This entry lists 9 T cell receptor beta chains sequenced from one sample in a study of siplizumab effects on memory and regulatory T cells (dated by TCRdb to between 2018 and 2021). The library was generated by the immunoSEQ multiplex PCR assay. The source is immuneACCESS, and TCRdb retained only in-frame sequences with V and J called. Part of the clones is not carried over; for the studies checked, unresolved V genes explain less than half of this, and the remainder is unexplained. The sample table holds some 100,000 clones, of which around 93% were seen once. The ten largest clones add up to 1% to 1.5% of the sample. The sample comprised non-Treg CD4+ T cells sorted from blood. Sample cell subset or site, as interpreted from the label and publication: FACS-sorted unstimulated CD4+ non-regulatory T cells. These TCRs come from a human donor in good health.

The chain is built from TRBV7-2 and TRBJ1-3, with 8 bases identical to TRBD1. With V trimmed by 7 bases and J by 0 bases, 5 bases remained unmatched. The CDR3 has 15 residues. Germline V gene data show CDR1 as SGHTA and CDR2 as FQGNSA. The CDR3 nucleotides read TGTGCCAGCACCTGGGACAGGCGCTCTGGAAACACCATATATTTT. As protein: CASTWDRRSGNTIYF.

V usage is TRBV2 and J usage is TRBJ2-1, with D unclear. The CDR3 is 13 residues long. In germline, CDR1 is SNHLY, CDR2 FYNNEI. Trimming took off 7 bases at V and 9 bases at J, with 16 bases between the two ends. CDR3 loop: CASTVGYVGEQFF. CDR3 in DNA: TGTGCCAGCACCGTGGGGTACGTGGGTGAGCAGTTCTTC.

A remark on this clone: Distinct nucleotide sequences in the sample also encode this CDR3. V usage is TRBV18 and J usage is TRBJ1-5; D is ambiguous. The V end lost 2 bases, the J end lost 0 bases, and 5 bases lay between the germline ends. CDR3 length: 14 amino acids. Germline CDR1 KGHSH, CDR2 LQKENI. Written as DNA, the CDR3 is TGTGCCAGCTCACCATCAGGTAGCAATCAGCCCCAGCATTTT. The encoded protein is CASSPSGSNQPQHF. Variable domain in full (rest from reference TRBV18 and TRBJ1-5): NAGVMQNPRHLVRRRGQEARLRCSPMKGHSHVYWYRQLPEEGLKFMVYLQKENIIDESGMPKERFSAEFPKEGPSILRIQQVVRGDSAAYFCASSPSGSNQPQHFGDGTRLSIL.

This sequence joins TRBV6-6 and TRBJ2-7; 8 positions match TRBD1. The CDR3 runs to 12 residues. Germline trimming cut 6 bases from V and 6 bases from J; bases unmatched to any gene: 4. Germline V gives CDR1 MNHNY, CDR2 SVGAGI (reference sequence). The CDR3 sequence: CASRFTGGEQYF. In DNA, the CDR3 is TGTGCCAGCAGATTTACAGGGGGCGAGCAGTACTTC.

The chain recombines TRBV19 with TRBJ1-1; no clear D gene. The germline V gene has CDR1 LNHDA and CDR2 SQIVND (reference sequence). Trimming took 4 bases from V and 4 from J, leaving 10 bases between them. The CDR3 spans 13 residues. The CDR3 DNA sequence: TGTGCCAGTAGTACAAACAGTCGCACTGAAGCTTTCTTT. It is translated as CASSTNSRTEAFF.

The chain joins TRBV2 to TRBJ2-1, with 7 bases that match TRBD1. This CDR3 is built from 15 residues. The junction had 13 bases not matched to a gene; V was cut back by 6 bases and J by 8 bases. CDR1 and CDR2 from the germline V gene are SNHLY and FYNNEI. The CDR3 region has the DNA TGTGCCAGCAGATTAACAGGGGCCGCCAGGGATGAGCAGTTCTTC. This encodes CASRLTGAARDEQFF.

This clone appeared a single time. The CDR3 nucleotides are TGTGCCAGCAGCGTAGGTGTGGGAGGGGCGAACACCGGGGAGCTGTTTTTT. Translation: CASSVGVGGANTGELFF. The chain is built from TRBV9 and TRBJ2-2, with 7 bases aligning to TRBD2. Germline lookup yields CDR1 SGDLS and CDR2 YYNGEE. This CDR3 comprises 17 residues. Trimming took 0 bases from V and 0 from J; bases not matched to a gene: 5.

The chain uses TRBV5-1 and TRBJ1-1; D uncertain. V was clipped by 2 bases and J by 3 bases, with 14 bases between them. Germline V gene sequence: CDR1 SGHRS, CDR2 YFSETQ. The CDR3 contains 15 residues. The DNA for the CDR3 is TGCGCCAGCAGCTTAAAGTCTCCCGGCGACACTGAAGCTTTCTTT. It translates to CASSLKSPGDTEAFF.

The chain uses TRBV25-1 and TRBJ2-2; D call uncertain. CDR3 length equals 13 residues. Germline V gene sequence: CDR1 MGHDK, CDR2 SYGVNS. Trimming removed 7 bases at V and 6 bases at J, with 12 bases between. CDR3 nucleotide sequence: TGTGCCAGCATAAATATCGGGTCCGGGGAGCTGTTTTTT. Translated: CASINIGSGELFF.